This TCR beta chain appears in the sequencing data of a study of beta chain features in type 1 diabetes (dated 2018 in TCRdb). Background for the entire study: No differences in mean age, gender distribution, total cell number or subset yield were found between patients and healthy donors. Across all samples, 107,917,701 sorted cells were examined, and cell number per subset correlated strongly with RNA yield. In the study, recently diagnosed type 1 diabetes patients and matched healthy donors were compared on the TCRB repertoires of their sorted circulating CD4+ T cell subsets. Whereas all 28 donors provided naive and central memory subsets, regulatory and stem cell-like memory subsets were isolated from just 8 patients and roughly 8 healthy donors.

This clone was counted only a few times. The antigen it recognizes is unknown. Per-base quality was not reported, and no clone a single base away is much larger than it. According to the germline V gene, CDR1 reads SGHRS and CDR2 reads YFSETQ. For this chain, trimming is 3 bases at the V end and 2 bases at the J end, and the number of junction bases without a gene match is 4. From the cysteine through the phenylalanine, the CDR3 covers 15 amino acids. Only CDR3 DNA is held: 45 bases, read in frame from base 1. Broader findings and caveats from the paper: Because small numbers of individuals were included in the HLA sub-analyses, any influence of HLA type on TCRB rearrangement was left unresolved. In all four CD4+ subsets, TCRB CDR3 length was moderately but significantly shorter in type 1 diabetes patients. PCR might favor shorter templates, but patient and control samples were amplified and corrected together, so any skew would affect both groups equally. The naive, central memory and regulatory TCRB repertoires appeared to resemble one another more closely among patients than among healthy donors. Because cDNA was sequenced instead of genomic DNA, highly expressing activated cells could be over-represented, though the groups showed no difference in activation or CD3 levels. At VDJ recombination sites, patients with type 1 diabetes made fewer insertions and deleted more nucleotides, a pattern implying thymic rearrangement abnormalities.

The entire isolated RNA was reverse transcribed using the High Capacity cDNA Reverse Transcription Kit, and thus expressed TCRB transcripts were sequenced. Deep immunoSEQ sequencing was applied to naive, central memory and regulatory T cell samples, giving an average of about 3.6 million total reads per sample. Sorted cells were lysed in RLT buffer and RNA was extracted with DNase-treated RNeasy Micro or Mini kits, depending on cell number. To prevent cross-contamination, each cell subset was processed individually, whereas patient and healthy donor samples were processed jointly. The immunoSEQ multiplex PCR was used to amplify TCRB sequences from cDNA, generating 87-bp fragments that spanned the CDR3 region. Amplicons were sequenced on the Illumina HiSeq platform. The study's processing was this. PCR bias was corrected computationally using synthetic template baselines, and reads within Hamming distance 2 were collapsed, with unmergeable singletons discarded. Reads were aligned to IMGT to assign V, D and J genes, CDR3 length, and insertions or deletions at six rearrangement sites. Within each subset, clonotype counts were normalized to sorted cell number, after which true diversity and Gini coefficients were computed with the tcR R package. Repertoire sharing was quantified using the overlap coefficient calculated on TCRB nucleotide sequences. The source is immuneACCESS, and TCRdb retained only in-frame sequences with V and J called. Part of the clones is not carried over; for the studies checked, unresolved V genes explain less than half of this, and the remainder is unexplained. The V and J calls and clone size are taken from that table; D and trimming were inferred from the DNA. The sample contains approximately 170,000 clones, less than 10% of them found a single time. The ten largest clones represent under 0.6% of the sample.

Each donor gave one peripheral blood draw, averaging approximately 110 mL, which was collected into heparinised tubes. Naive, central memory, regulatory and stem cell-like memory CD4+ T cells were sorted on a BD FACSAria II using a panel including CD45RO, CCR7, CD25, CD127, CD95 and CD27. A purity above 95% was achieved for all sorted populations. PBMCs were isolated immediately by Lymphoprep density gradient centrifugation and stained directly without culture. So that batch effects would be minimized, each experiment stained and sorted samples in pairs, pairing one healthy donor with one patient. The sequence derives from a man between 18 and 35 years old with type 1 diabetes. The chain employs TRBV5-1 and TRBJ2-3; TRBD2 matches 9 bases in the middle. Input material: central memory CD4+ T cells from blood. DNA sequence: TGCGCCAGCAGCTGGCTAGCGGGGTCCACAGATACGCAGTATTTT. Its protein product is CASSWLAGSTDTQYF.